The entry below describes one T cell receptor (beta chain). What it binds is unknown. The sample comes from a study of OX40 agonist ivuxolimab in advanced cancers. The wider study: The study gave patients intravenous ivuxolimab at 0.01 to 10 mg/kg every 2 weeks. Patients assigned to dose escalation were diagnosed with hepatocellular carcinoma, melanoma, renal cell or head and neck cancer. Antecedent anti-PD-1, anti-PD-L1 or anti-CTLA-4 therapy was permissible, with under 50% having received some. Study findings and constraints: There were, on average, more expanded clones in CD8+ T cells than in CD4+.

Clones were sequenced by immunoSEQ multiplex PCR, and TCRdb holds only the in-frame ones, with some missing. The table records tens of thousands of clones, less than 85% of them present only once. Germline V CDR1 and CDR2: SGDLS, YYNGEE. The CDR3 has 16 residues. J gave up 5 bases and V 3 bases, and 12 bases lay outside the gene matches. This chain connects TRBV9 to TRBJ2-7; 9 nucleotides agree with TRBD1. The sample consisted of CD4+ or CD8+ T cells sorted from blood, taken in a trial of the OX40 agonist ivuxolimab. This clonotype was sampled from an adult with an advanced solid tumor such as melanoma, head and neck, liver or kidney cancer. CDR3 in amino acids: CASSAAPGTGSHEQYF. In nucleotides, the CDR3 is TGTGCCAGCAGCGCAGCCCCCGGGACAGGGAGCCACGAGCAGTACTTC.